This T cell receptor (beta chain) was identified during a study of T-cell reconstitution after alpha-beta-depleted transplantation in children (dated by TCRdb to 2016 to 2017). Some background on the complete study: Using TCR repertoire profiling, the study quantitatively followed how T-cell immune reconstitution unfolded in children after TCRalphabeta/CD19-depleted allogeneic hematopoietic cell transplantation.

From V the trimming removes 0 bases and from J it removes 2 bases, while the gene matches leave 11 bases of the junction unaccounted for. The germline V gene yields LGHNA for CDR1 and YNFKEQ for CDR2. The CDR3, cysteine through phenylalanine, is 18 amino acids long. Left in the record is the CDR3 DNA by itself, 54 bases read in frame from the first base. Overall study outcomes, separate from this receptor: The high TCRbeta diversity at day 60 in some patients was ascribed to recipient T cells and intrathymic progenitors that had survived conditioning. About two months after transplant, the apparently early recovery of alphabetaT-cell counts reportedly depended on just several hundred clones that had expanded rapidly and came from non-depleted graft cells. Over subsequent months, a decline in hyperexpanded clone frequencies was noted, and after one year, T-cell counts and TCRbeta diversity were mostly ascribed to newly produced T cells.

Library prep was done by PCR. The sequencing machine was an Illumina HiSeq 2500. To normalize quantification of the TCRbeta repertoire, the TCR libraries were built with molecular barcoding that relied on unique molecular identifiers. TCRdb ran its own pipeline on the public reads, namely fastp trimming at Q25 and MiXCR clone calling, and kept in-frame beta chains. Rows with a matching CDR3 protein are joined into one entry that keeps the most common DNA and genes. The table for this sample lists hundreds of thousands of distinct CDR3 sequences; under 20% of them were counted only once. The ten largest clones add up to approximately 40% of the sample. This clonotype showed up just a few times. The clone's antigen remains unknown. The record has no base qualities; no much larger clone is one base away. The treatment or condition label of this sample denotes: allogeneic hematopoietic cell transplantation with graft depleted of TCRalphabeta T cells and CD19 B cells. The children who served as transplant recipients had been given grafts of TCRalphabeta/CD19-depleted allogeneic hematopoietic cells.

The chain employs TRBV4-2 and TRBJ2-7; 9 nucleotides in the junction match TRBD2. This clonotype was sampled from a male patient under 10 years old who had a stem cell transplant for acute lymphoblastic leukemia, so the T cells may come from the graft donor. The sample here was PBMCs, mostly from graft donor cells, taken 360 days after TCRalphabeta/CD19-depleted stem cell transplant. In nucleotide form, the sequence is TGTGCCAGCAGCCAAGATTCAGTTGCAGCGGGGGGCCCCTACGAGCAGTACTTC. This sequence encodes CASSQDSVAAGGPYEQYF.